The 31 T cell receptor beta chains in this list originate from one sample, sequenced in a study of blood T cell repertoires in COVID-19 (dated by TCRdb to 2018 to 2021). The method behind the library was the immunoSEQ multiplex PCR assay. Imported from immuneACCESS, the table was reduced by TCRdb to in-frame sequences with V and J called. These copies leave out some clones; in studies compared against another copy, an unresolved V gene accounts for under half, and the cause of the remainder is not known. This sample lists about 120,000 clones; roughly four fifths were detected once. 7.9% of the sample is taken by the ten largest. Sequencing was performed on peripheral blood. Receptors were obtained from a human donor in a cohort sampled during active COVID-19.

This clone was recorded once. The chain is built from TRBV4-2 and TRBJ2-7, with 11 bases that match TRBD1. This CDR3 spans 15 amino acids. In germline, CDR1 is LGHNA, CDR2 YNFKEQ. Germline trimming cut 4 bases from V and 0 bases from J; bases unmatched to any gene: 2. DNA for the CDR3: TGTGCCAGCAGCCCGGGGACAGGGGGCTCCTACGAGCAGTACTTC. It specifies CASSPGTGGSYEQYF.

This clone appeared a single time. This rearrangement joins TRBV28 to TRBJ1-2; D might be TRBD1 (6 bases). CDR3 length equals 13 residues. Per the germline V gene, CDR1 is MDHEN and CDR2 is SYDVKM. The V and J ends lost 11 bases and 2 bases respectively, with 15 bases between them. For the CDR3, the DNA is TGTGCCGCACAGGGACCCCCCAACTATGGCTACACCTTC. Its translation is CAAQGPPNYGYTF.

This clone has only a few counts. The V gene is TRBV21-1, the J gene TRBJ2-7; TRBD1, as called in the table, went unchecked against the DNA. TRBV21-1 is termed a pseudogene. The CDR3 runs 17 residues. The CDR3 sequence: CASSKVRIRQGSVEQYF. In nucleotides, the CDR3 is TGTGCCAGCAGCAAAGTCAGGATCCGGCAGGGGAGTGTCGAGCAGTACTTC.

The count of this clone is one. V is TRBV18 and J is TRBJ1-1; 8 bases agree with TRBD1. The CDR3 has 15 residues. Looked up from germline, CDR1 is KGHSH and CDR2 is LQKENI. The V gene end was trimmed by 0 bases and the J gene end by 10 bases; junction bases not matched to a gene: 10. CDR3: CASSPPTTGALGAFF. CDR3 nucleotide sequence: TGTGCCAGCTCACCACCGACGACAGGGGCTCTTGGAGCTTTCTTT.

The table lists this clone with a few counts. V and J are TRBV9 and TRBJ2-7; 8 bases are shared with TRBD1. CDR1 is SGDLS, CDR2 YYNGEE, per germline. The CDR3 runs to 14 residues. Trimming removed 3 bases from V and 7 bases from J; junction bases left unmatched: 9. The CDR3 DNA sequence: TGTGCCAGCAGCGCCTCAGGGGGCGACGAAGAGCAGTACTTC. This codes for CASSASGGDEEQYF.

The V and J genes are TRBV6-5 and TRBJ1-4, with TRBD1 as a possible D gene (5 bases). Trimming pared 2 bases from V and 5 bases from J, leaving 9 bases between. This CDR3 is built from 14 residues. Germline CDR1 and CDR2: MNHEY and SVGAGI. In nucleotides, the CDR3 is TGTGCCAGCAGTTACGGGGCGGGAAATGAAAAACTGTTTTTT. It yields the protein CASSYGAGNEKLFF.

The chain employs TRBV7-9 and TRBJ2-6; TRBD1 might be the D (6 bases). Trimming removed 7 bases at V and 2 bases at J, with 15 bases between. This CDR3 is built from 16 residues. Per the germline V gene, CDR1 is SEHNR and CDR2 is FQNEAQ (reference sequence). The CDR3 loop reads CASTLTGPTGANVLTF. CDR3 DNA sequence: TGTGCCAGCACCCTGACAGGTCCGACTGGGGCCAACGTCCTGACTTTC.

This chain links TRBV11-3 with TRBJ2-7, with 11 bases fitting TRBD2. The CDR3 contains 15 residues. Per germline, CDR1 SGHNT and CDR2 YENEEA. The ends lost 6 bases at V and 0 bases at J; junction bases unmatched: 4. The CDR3 coding sequence is TGTGCCAGCAGTCCTAGCGGGAGGCCCTCCTACGAGCAGTACTTC. It is translated as CASSPSGRPSYEQYF.

This sequence joins TRBV28 and TRBJ2-7, with TRBD2 matching over 8 bases. V was pared by 6 bases and J by 2 bases, with 3 bases of the junction left unmatched. The CDR3 is 13 residues long. The V gene's germline CDR1 is MDHEN and CDR2 SYDVKM. The CDR3 nucleotides read TGTGCCAGCAGGACTAGCGCTACCTACGAGCAGTACTTC. Encoded protein: CASRTSATYEQYF.

The V and J genes are TRBV3-1 (or the pseudogene TRBV3-2) and TRBJ1-1, with D maybe TRBD1 (5 bases). Looked up from germline, CDR1 is LGHDT and CDR2 is YNNKEL (reference sequence). The CDR3 consists of 16 residues. Trimming pared 0 bases from V and 6 bases from J, leaving 17 bases between. The CDR3 region has the DNA TGTGCCAGCAGCCAAGATCCGCCAGGGTTGGTTTCTGAAGCTTTCTTT. Protein sequence: CASSQDPPGLVSEAFF.

This rearrangement joins TRBV3-1 (or the pseudogene TRBV3-2) to TRBJ1-2; TRBD1 aligns across 7 bases. CDR3 length equals 15 residues. The V and J ends lost 4 bases and 3 bases, in that order; junction bases with no gene match: 8. The germline V gene has CDR1 LGHDT and CDR2 YNNKEL (reference sequence). The CDR3 DNA reads TGTGCCAGCAGCCCTGCCGGGACAGACGACTATGGCTACACCTTC. This translates into CASSPAGTDDYGYTF.

The chain recombines TRBV9 with TRBJ2-7, with 7 bases that match TRBD1. This CDR3 is 15 amino acids long. Germline lookup yields CDR1 SGDLS and CDR2 YYNGEE. The ends lost 2 bases at V and 3 bases at J; junction bases unmatched: 8. As DNA, the CDR3 is TGTGCCAGCAGCGTGACCGGGGACAGATACTACGAGCAGTACTTC. Translated, it gives CASSVTGDRYYEQYF.

V gene TRBV30 combines with J gene TRBJ2-7; 9 bases agree with TRBD2. There are 15 residues in the CDR3. Germline values: CDR1 GTSNPN, CDR2 SVGIG (reference sequence). V shed 0 bases, J shed 6 bases, and the junction held 9 bases outside the gene matches. CDR3 region: CAWSVIGSGSGEQYF. The CDR3 coding sequence is TGTGCCTGGAGTGTAATAGGTAGCGGGAGTGGCGAGCAGTACTTC.

This clone appeared once. This chain links TRBV2 with TRBJ1-2; 10 bases line up with TRBD1. The CDR3 length is 15 residues. With V trimmed by 7 bases and J by 5 bases, 10 bases remained unmatched. Germline CDR1 SNHLY, CDR2 FYNNEI. This chain's CDR3 is CASMAGTGESYGYTF. In DNA form, the CDR3 reads TGTGCCAGCATGGCAGGGACAGGGGAAAGTTATGGCTACACCTTC.

This chain uses TRBV5-1 with TRBJ2-5; 7 nucleotides agree with TRBD1. Germline trimming cut 3 bases from V and 5 bases from J; bases unmatched to any gene: 7. The CDR3 spans 14 residues. The germline V gene encodes CDR1 SGHRS and CDR2 YFSETQ. CDR3 coding DNA: TGCGCCAGCAGCTCGAAGACAGGGTGGGAGACCCAGTACTTC. It translates to CASSSKTGWETQYF.

V usage is TRBV28 and J usage is TRBJ1-2; the D is unclear. The V end lost 3 bases, the J end lost 5 bases, and 10 bases lay between the germline ends. The CDR3 runs to 13 residues. From germline, CDR1 is MDHEN and CDR2 SYDVKM. The CDR3 loop is CASSFRLGYGYTF. The CDR3 nucleotides are TGTGCCAGCAGTTTCCGACTAGGGTATGGCTACACCTTC.

This chain connects TRBV5-5 to TRBJ2-7; 10 bases match TRBD1. The trim removed 1 base at V and 3 bases at J, leaving 7 bases unmatched. The CDR3 is made up of 16 amino acids. The germline V gene has CDR1 SGHKS and CDR2 YYEKEE (reference sequence). This CDR3 reads CASSLSWTGGDYEQYF. The DNA for the CDR3 is TGTGCCAGCAGCTTGAGCTGGACAGGGGGGGACTACGAGCAGTACTTC.

The chain uses TRBV18 and TRBJ2-1; the match to TRBD2 covers 9 bases. J lost 7 bases, V lost 6 bases, and 10 bases had no gene match. The germline V gene encodes CDR1 KGHSH and CDR2 LQKENI. There are 15 residues in the CDR3. In nucleotides, the CDR3 is TGTGCCAGCTCGCGAAGCGGGAGGAGGGGAAATGAGCAGTTCTTC. Residues: CASSRSGRRGNEQFF.

This clone appeared once. At one end the junction does not follow the germline gene, possibly because of a read error. This chain connects TRBV29-1 to TRBJ1-1, with 8 bases fitting TRBD1. The germline V gene encodes CDR1 SQVTM and CDR2 ANQGSEA. This CDR3 has 16 residues. The CDR3 here is CSVEGGQGWENTEAFF. The CDR3, as DNA: TGCAGCGTGGAAGGAGGACAGGGTTGGGAGAACACTGAAGCTTTCTTT.

This clone was counted only a few times. The chain joins TRBV6-6 to TRBJ1-6; D not certain. CDR1 is MNHNY and CDR2 is SVGAGI in the germline V gene (reference sequence). Between the trimmed V and J ends, which lost 9 bases and 10 bases, there was a span of 13 bases. The CDR3 totals 12 residues. The CDR3 loop reads CASYTAGSPLHF. As DNA, the CDR3 is TGTGCCAGTTACACTGCGGGGTCACCCCTCCACTTT.

A single count supports this clone. V and J are TRBV7-9 and TRBJ2-2; 10 nucleotides agree with TRBD1. CDR1 and CDR2 from the germline V gene are SEHNR and FQNEAQ (reference sequence). This CDR3 has 15 residues. V was pared by 3 bases and J by 5 bases, with 3 bases of the junction left unmatched. Here the CDR3 reads CASSLGQGNTGELFF. As DNA, the CDR3 is TGTGCCAGCAGCTTGGGACAGGGGAATACCGGGGAGCTGTTTTTT.

The chain recombines TRBV10-2 with TRBJ2-1, with no clear D. Trimming shortened V by 10 bases and J by 0 bases, and 7 bases separated the two germline ends. The CDR3 length is 12 residues. Germline V gene lookup returns CDR1 WSHSY and CDR2 SAAADI. CDR3 bases: TGCGCCACCAAGAGCTCCTACAATGAGCAGTTCTTC. It codes for CATKSSYNEQFF.

This clone turned up a few times. Distinct nucleotide sequences in the sample also encode this CDR3. V usage is TRBV19 and J usage is TRBJ2-7, with D unresolved. The CDR3 length is 15 residues. The V end lost 1 base, the J end lost 0 bases, and 10 bases lay between the germline ends. Germline CDR1 is LNHDA and CDR2 is SQIVND (reference sequence). CDR3 in amino acids: CASSIGAGSSYEQYF. The CDR3 DNA sequence: TGTGCCAGTAGTATAGGTGCAGGAAGCTCCTACGAGCAGTACTTC.

The rearrangement joins TRBV7-2 to TRBJ1-2, with TRBD1 matching over 10 bases. This CDR3 contains 15 residues. The germline gives CDR1 SGHTA, CDR2 FQGNSA. The trim removed 3 bases at V and 8 bases at J, leaving 9 bases unmatched. For the CDR3, the DNA is TGTGCCAGCAGCTTGAGGACAGGGGGGGGCCAGGGCTACACCTTC. Its protein product is CASSLRTGGGQGYTF.

The chain has TRBV7-2 and TRBJ2-7, with D maybe TRBD2 (6 bases). The germline V gene has CDR1 SGHTA and CDR2 FQGNSA. CDR3 length equals 15 residues. V was shortened by 3 bases and J by 2 bases, with 14 bases between the two germline ends. The CDR3 DNA reads as TGTGCCAGCAGCTTTCTACCGGCGGGGACCTACGAGCAGTACTTC. It is translated as CASSFLPAGTYEQYF.

The chain joins TRBV4-1 to TRBJ1-5, with 10 positions matching TRBD1. Losses at the gene ends were 6 bases for V and 7 bases for J; bases not matched to a gene: 6. CDR1 and CDR2 from the germline V gene are MGHRA and YSYEKL. CDR3 length: 14 residues. The CDR3 DNA follows: TGCGCCAGCAGGCGACAGGGGGCAGGACAGCCCCAGCATTTT. Protein: CASRRQGAGQPQHF.

This clone was seen a single time. The V call is TRBV12-5, the J call TRBJ1-1; no reliable D call. Trimming took off 3 bases at V and 1 base at J, with 6 bases between the two ends. The CDR3 length is 13 residues. Per the germline V gene, CDR1 is LGHNT and CDR2 is FRNRAP. CDR3 DNA sequence: TGTGCTAGTGGTTTAGGCGGGAACACTGAAGCTTTCTTT. Translation gives CASGLGGNTEAFF.

The chain employs TRBV12-3 or TRBV12-4 and TRBJ2-1; D possibly corresponds to TRBD2 (5 bases). This CDR3 comprises 13 residues. V shed 5 bases and J shed 5 bases, with 10 bases lying between them. CDR3 loop: CASSAAGDNEQFF. DNA of the CDR3: TGTGCCAGCAGTGCGGCCGGGGACAATGAGCAGTTCTTC.

The chain uses TRBV11-2 and TRBJ2-7; TRBD2 might be the D (7 bases). V was cut by 6 bases and J by 5 bases, with 17 bases left in between. The CDR3 runs 14 residues. Germline loops: CDR1 SGHAT, CDR2 FQNNGV. The CDR3 bases are TGTGCCAGCAGAGAATTGGGCGGGGGCCACGAGCAGTACTTC. It encodes CASRELGGGHEQYF.

The chain combines TRBV30 with TRBJ2-7; possibly TRBD1 for D (6 bases). The ends were cut back, 1 base at V and 4 bases at J, with 11 bases in the middle. The CDR3 has 13 residues. Germline V gene sequence: CDR1 GTSNPN, CDR2 SVGIG (reference sequence). The CDR3 loop is CAWSAGQLYEQYF. Written as DNA, the CDR3 is TGTGCCTGGAGTGCGGGACAACTATACGAGCAGTACTTC. The variable domain in full, with the rest retrieved from reference TRBV30 and TRBJ2-7, is SQTIHQWPATLVQPVGSPLSLECTVEGTSNPNLYWYRQAAGRGLQLLFYSVGIGQISSEVPQNLSASRPQDRQFILSSKKLLLSDSGFYLCAWSAGQLYEQYFGPGTRLTVT.

The rearrangement joins TRBV6-4 to TRBJ1-2, with TRBD1 matching over 8 bases. CDR1 MRHNA and CDR2 SNTAGT come from the germline V gene. CDR3 size: 15 residues. The ends lost 1 base at V and 7 bases at J; junction bases unmatched: 8. CDR3 in amino acids: CASSDLDREEGGYTF. The CDR3 DNA is TGTGCCAGCAGTGACTTGGACAGGGAGGAGGGTGGCTACACCTTC.